What follows describes a single TCR beta chain. The antigen it recognizes is unknown. No base qualities exist here, and no much larger clone lies one base off it. The V end loses 7 bases and the J end loses 3 bases, and a stretch of 10 bases separates them. CDR1 and CDR2 are drawn from the germline V gene (reference sequence): SEHNR, FQNEAQ. Counted from cysteine to phenylalanine, this CDR3 has 12 amino acids. The CDR3 DNA has 36 bases and is translated from base 1. Using the deep immunoSEQ assay, TCR CDR3 regions were amplified from genomic DNA by multiplex PCR. Genomic DNA extracted from each cell subset was distributed evenly over all wells of several immunoSEQ 96-well plates, and each plate served as one replicate. Each replicate PCR for sorted subsets received about 0.2 ug genomic DNA, equal to about 30,000 T cell genomes. The purified libraries were quantified using a Qubit 3.0 fluorometer, sized with a Bioanalyzer 2100, and then quantified again using the KAPA Library Quantification kit. Each immunoSEQ 96-well plate was sequenced on its own single-read 150-cycle Illumina NextSeq 550 flow cell. In the authors' own workflow: Because the immunoSEQ output included only junctional sequences and no quality scores, the filtering could not be the same as the filtering used for full-length reads. Sequences were annotated with PyIR, a Python wrapper for IgBLAST v1.9, and V/J genes and CDR3 were assigned using IMGT germline references. Any read was removed if the V/J assignment was weak (E-value above 1e-6), the CDR3 was missing, or the read contained stop codons, out-of-frame junctions, or ambiguous translated residues. V3J clonotypes were defined by identical inferred V gene, J gene, and CDR3 amino acid sequence. Percentage overlap between repertoires was computed as shared unique clonotypes divided by the size of the smaller repertoire. Richness of each repertoire was evaluated using RTK rarefaction, the Chao1 estimator, and Recon v2.1 estimates of unobserved clonotypes. Generation probabilities were computed with OLGA for all TCRbeta clonotypes obtained by the gDNA method from a handful of donors. In its TCRdb copy, this immuneACCESS table keeps in-frame sequences only and misses some clones. Where compared with another copy, unresolved V genes explain less than half of these, and the others have no known cause. That table furnishes V, J and clone size, whereas the DNA furnished D and trimming. The table for this sample lists millions of clones; 85% to 95% of them were counted only once. The biggest ten clones account for approximately 1.7% of the sample.

The data derive from a study of shared clonotypes between healthy human individuals (TCRdb year 2020). Looking at the study overall: The cohort comprised a couple of women and three men aged 18 to 49 years. To estimate repertoire size and how much clonotype sharing occurs between individuals, the study deeply sequenced the blood TCR repertoires of a handful of healthy adults. Different laboratories and diverse techniques were used to prepare libraries and sequence TCR repertoires, to increase sequencing depth and limit assay-specific biases. For each donor, CD4 naive and CD4 memory were each run on three plates, CD8 naive on two plates, and CD8 memory on one plate. Between about 0.8 and 9.5 billion PBMCs per donor were obtained by leukapheresis. Overall results and qualifications from the work: Pairwise subsampling indicated that sequencing depth was expected to affect the degree of clonotype sharing among donors. Sharing across a few donors was observed for approximately 4.6% of naive CD4, over 3% of naive CD8, 2% to 2.5% of memory CD4, and about 0.39% of memory CD8 clonotypes. Larger estimated clonotype richness was generally found for naive subsets than for memory subsets. Compared with non-shared clonotypes, the clonotypes found in all four sorted-subset donors had higher generation probabilities. Sampling was restricted to blood, and TCR repertoires in tissues likely differ from the TCR repertoires found in blood. Because the study included only a small number of donors, the genetic and exposure-history diversity represented was limited. Even with the large sequencing depth, rarefaction of the sorted-subset datasets indicated that sequencing was incomplete.

CD8 naive samples consisted of CD45RO-negative cells that were positively selected for CCR7, yielding a CD45RA+CCR7+ population without TemRA cells. Donors were healthy HIV-negative adults with no recently reported acute infections or vaccinations. Every donor was a Caucasian adult residing in Nashville, Tennessee, USA. After blood collection by leukapheresis, PBMCs were isolated using Ficoll-Histopaque density gradient centrifugation and then cryopreserved in the vapor phase of liquid nitrogen. Purity and quantity of every magnetically sorted T cell population were checked by analytical flow cytometry. Each sorted fraction had its genomic DNA isolated and then quantified by UV absorbance on a Nanodrop 2000c.

This sequence uses TRBV7-9 and TRBJ2-7, with the identity of the D gene unclear. This TCR was sampled from a man between 18 and 35 years old in good health. Some clones in this sample may be carry-over from other donors' samples. Sequenced material: naive CD8+ T cells from PBMCs. The meaning of the sample's cell subset or site label: CD45RA+CCR7+. The DNA sequence follows: TGTGCCAGCACTTTGTCGGGCTACGAGCAGTACTTC. It encodes CASTLSGYEQYF.